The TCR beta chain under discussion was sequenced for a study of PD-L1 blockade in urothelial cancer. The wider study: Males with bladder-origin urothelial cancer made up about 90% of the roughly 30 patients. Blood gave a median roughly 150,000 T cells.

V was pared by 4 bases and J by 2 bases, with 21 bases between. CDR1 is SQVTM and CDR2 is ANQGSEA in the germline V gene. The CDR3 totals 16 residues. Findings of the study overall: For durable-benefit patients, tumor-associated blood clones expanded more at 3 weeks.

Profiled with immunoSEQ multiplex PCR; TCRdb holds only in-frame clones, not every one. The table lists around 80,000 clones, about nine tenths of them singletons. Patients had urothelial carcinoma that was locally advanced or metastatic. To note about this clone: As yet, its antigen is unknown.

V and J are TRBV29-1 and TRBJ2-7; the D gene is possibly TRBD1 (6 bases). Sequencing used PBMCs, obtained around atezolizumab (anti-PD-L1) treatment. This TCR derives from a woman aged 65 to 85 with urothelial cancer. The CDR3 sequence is CSVGGATGPTPYEQYF. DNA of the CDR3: TGCAGCGTTGGAGGGGCTACAGGGCCGACACCCTACGAGCAGTACTTC.